The clone carrying this T cell receptor (beta chain) was counted a single time. The data are from a study of CD8 T cells in Susac syndrome. CDR3 length: 13 residues. Germline assignment: CDR1 GTSNPN and CDR2 SVGIG (reference sequence). V was trimmed by 3 bases and J by 2 bases, leaving 10 bases between them. Reverse transcription of roughly 0.5 to 1 ug RNA was performed with random hexamers. TCRdb re-derived calls from the immunoSEQ multiplex PCR reads in MiXCR, one entry per CDR3 protein. The sample holds about 210,000 distinct CDR3 sequences, around 96% seen once. The V call is TRBV30, the J call TRBJ1-2; a weak D match, TRBD1 (5 bases). The TCR was taken from a human donor with multiple sclerosis. Material: CD4+ T cells from PBMCs. This chain's CDR3 is CAWSTGGNYGYTF. CDR3 DNA: TGTGCCTGGAGCACGGGGGGAAACTATGGCTACACCTTC. Full variable domain (missing parts from reference TRBV30 and TRBJ1-2): SQTIHQWPATLVQPVGSPLSLECTVEGTSNPNLYWYRQAAGRGLQLLFYSVGIGQISSEVPQNLSASRPQDRQFILSSKKLLLSDSGFYLCAWSTGGNYGYTFGSGTRLTVV.